A single sample is the source of the 12 T cell receptor beta chains below, sequenced in a study of cytomegalovirus exposure and HLA in healthy donors (TCRdb year 2017). The method was the immunoSEQ multiplex PCR assay. A mixture of 60 forward primers for TCR Vbeta segments and 13 reverse primers for TCR Jbeta segments was used in the multiplex PCR. The clones in this table, taken by TCRdb from immuneACCESS, are in-frame only. Not every clone is retained; where verified, under half of the shortfall comes from an unresolved V gene, and the cause of the rest is unknown. This sample is represented by around 150,000 clones; about 70% of them were singletons. The ten top clones hold about 4.1% of the sample. The sample consisted of PBMCs. These receptors were collected from a man between 60 and 75 years old in good health and CMV-seronegative.

This chain uses TRBV7-6 with TRBJ1-2, with no clear D. V was trimmed by 0 bases and J by 5 bases, leaving 10 bases between them. This CDR3 contains 14 residues. The V gene's germline CDR1 is SGHVS and CDR2 FNYEAQ. DNA of the CDR3: TGTGCCAGCAGCTTAGCGCGGGCAGGTTATGGCTACACCTTC. Its protein product is CASSLARAGYGYTF.

V gene TRBV4-2 combines with J gene TRBJ1-2, with 9 bases fitting TRBD1. The germline CDR1 and CDR2 sequences are LGHNA and YNFKEQ. J lost 6 bases, V lost 1 base, and 9 bases had no gene match. This CDR3 is built from 16 residues. Written as DNA, the CDR3 is TGTGCCAGCAGCCAAGTGGGGACAGGGAATATCGATGGCTACACCTTC. It translates to CASSQVGTGNIDGYTF.

The chain carries TRBV30 and TRBJ1-5, with D hard to call. Trimming removed 5 bases at V and 0 bases at J, with 8 bases between. In germline, CDR1 is GTSNPN, CDR2 SVGIG (reference sequence). The length of the CDR3 is 13 residues. In nucleotides, the CDR3 is TGTGCCTGGGGAGGAGATAGCAATCAGCCCCAGCATTTT. It yields the protein CAWGGDSNQPQHF.

The chain couples TRBV9 to TRBJ1-4, with 10 nucleotides matching TRBD1. Trimming at V came to 4 bases and at J to 6 bases, leaving 6 bases not matched to a gene. This CDR3 contains 15 residues. The germline gives CDR1 SGDLS, CDR2 YYNGEE. The CDR3 DNA sequence: TGTGCCAGCAGCACAGGGACAGGGGAGGATGAAAAACTGTTTTTT. This gives the protein CASSTGTGEDEKLFF.

The chain has TRBV25-1 and TRBJ1-4; 7 bases are a match to TRBD1. In germline, CDR1 is MGHDK, CDR2 SYGVNS. V lost 6 bases and J lost 8; bases outside the gene matches: 9. CDR3 length: 14 residues. The CDR3 DNA reads as TGTGCCAGCAGAGCACAGGGGATGGGGGAAAAACTGTTTTTT. Its protein product is CASRAQGMGEKLFF.

This clone was observed a few times. This sequence joins TRBV9 and TRBJ2-2; D may be TRBD1 (6 bases). Trimming removed 0 bases at V and 6 bases at J, with 12 bases between. In germline, CDR1 is SGDLS, CDR2 YYNGEE. The CDR3 runs 15 residues. The CDR3 nucleotides are TGTGCCAGCAGCGTAGTACAGGGAATCCCCGGGGAGCTGTTTTTT. Its translation is CASSVVQGIPGELFF.

The rearrangement links TRBV7-9 to TRBJ2-2, with 10 bases identical to TRBD1. V lost 5 bases and J lost 3; bases outside the gene matches: 3. Germline CDR1 is SEHNR and CDR2 is FQNEAQ (reference sequence). The CDR3 sequence is 15 residues long. The CDR3 reads CASSPGTGDTGELFF. In nucleotides, the CDR3 is TGTGCCAGCAGCCCAGGGACAGGGGACACCGGGGAGCTGTTTTTT.

V and J are TRBV11-3 and TRBJ1-1; D is uncertain. The germline V and J ends were trimmed by 4 bases and 4 bases, with 7 bases remaining between them. CDR3 length equals 12 residues. Looked up from germline, CDR1 is SGHNT and CDR2 is YENEEA. The CDR3 DNA reads as TGTGCCAGCAGCTCCGGAGTCACTGAAGCTTTCTTT. This codes for CASSSGVTEAFF. Variable domain in full (rest from reference TRBV11-3 and TRBJ1-1): EAGVVQSPRYKIIEKKQPVAFWCNPISGHNTLYWYLQNLGQGPELLIRYENEEAVDDSQLPKDRFSAERLKGVDSTLKIQPAELGDSAVYLCASSSGVTEAFFGQGTRLTVV.

The chain carries TRBV5-4 and TRBJ1-5, with D hard to call. In germline, CDR1 is SGHNT, CDR2 YYREEE (reference sequence). This CDR3 has 15 residues. With 2 bases removed from V and 5 bases from J, the gap between germline ends came to 14 bases. The DNA for the CDR3 is TGTGCCAGCAGCTTAGCGGGAGTTGGTGATCAGCCCCAGCATTTT. It specifies CASSLAGVGDQPQHF.

This clone was observed once. V is TRBV28 and J is TRBJ1-5; no firm D call. V dropped 3 bases and J dropped 0 bases, with 12 bases sitting between them. The V gene's germline CDR1 is MDHEN and CDR2 SYDVKM. The CDR3 totals 16 residues. CDR3 nucleotides: TGTGCCAGCAGTTTTAACGGGGTGGATAGCAATCAGCCCCAGCATTTT. Its translation is CASSFNGVDSNQPQHF.

The chain employs TRBV28 and TRBJ2-2; no firm D call. Trimming cost V 4 bases and J 4 bases, with 16 bases left between them. CDR1 and CDR2 (germline): MDHEN, SYDVKM. The CDR3 runs to 16 residues. This CDR3 reads CASSSKRARVTGELFF. DNA for the CDR3: TGTGCCAGCAGTTCGAAGAGAGCTAGAGTCACCGGGGAGCTGTTTTTT.

A few counts support this clone. This chain uses TRBV11-3 with TRBJ2-5; a weak D match, TRBD1 (6 bases). Germline V gene sequence: CDR1 SGHNT, CDR2 YENEEA. CDR3 length: 13 amino acids. V was trimmed by 6 bases and J by 2 bases, leaving 10 bases between them. The CDR3 sequence: CASSLGQQETQYF. In DNA, the CDR3 is TGTGCCAGCAGTCTCGGACAGCAAGAGACCCAGTACTTC.